Following are 27 T cell receptor beta chains from one sample sequenced in a study of CD4 T cell repertoires in COVID-19. The method was immunoSEQ multiplex PCR; TCRdb's version includes in-frame clones alone and lacks a portion of them. The table lists tens of thousands of clones, 83% of them singletons, with 0.45% to 0.6% in the top ten. The source was CD4+ T cells from peripheral blood, collected after recovery from COVID-19. The receptor source for this set is a human donor who had COVID-19.

The chain couples TRBV7-9 to TRBJ1-3; 7 bases line up with TRBD1. Germline V lookup: CDR1 SEHNR, CDR2 FQNEAQ (reference sequence). CDR3 length: 15 residues. J was trimmed by 4 bases and V by 1 base; bases with no gene match: 4. The CDR3 loop is CASSLVGQLGNTIYF. DNA for the CDR3: TGTGCCAGCAGCTTAGTGGGACAGTTGGGAAACACCATATATTTT.

The V and J genes are TRBV30 and TRBJ1-1; 7 nucleotides match TRBD1. CDR1 is GTSNPN and CDR2 is SVGIG in the germline V gene (reference sequence). V dropped 0 bases and J dropped 1; count of bases not matched to a gene: 8. The CDR3 spans 16 residues. Here the CDR3 reads CAWSVDRQLKNTEAFF. CDR3 DNA: TGTGCCTGGAGTGTGGACAGGCAACTAAAGAACACTGAAGCTTTCTTT. Looking up the rest from reference TRBV30 and TRBJ1-1 gives the full variable domain: SQTIHQWPATLVQPVGSPLSLECTVEGTSNPNLYWYRQAAGRGLQLLFYSVGIGQISSEVPQNLSASRPQDRQFILSSKKLLLSDSGFYLCAWSVDRQLKNTEAFFGQGTRLTVV.

This chain joins TRBV7-3 and TRBJ2-1; the D is unclear. V shed 4 bases and J shed 3 bases, with 4 bases lying between them. Germline-derived CDR1 and CDR2 are SGHTA and FQGTGA. The CDR3 covers 12 residues. The CDR3 reads CASSSLYNEQFF. CDR3 sequence (DNA): TGTGCCAGCAGCTCCCTCTACAATGAGCAGTTCTTC.

V is TRBV20-1 and J is TRBJ1-1, with D uncertain. V gave up 6 bases and J gave up 4 bases, with 9 bases separating them. Germline values: CDR1 DFQATT, CDR2 SNEGSKA (reference sequence). The CDR3 length is 11 residues. CDR3 loop: CSAPWGTEAFF. CDR3 sequence (DNA): TGCAGTGCCCCCTGGGGCACTGAAGCTTTCTTT.

The V gene is TRBV24-1, the J gene TRBJ2-1, with D possibly matching TRBD1 (5 bases). Germline assignment: CDR1 KGHDR and CDR2 SFDVKD. The CDR3 consists of 14 residues. Trimming removed 5 bases from V and 3 bases from J, with 10 bases in between. CDR3 sequence (DNA): TGTGCCACCAGTGGACAGCCTTTCTACAATGAGCAGTTCTTC. Amino acids: CATSGQPFYNEQFF.

This chain joins TRBV7-8 and TRBJ2-5; TRBD2 matches 8 bases. V lost 7 bases and J lost 5; bases outside the gene matches: 9. The CDR3 has 14 residues. Germline lookup yields CDR1 SGHVS and CDR2 FQNEAQ. CDR3 bases: TGTGCCAGCAACCACCCGGGGGGGCCTGAGACCCAGTACTTC. It is translated as CASNHPGGPETQYF.

The chain carries TRBV6-4 and TRBJ1-2, with 8 bases identical to TRBD1. The germline V gene encodes CDR1 MRHNA and CDR2 SNTAGT. The CDR3 sequence is 14 residues long. The V segment lost 10 bases and the J segment 5 bases; nucleotides outside the gene matches: 12. For the CDR3, the DNA is TGTGCCATCAGGCGACAGGGGCGGTATTATGGCTACACCTTC. Translated, it gives CAIRRQGRYYGYTF.

This clone appeared a single time. This chain links TRBV5-1 with TRBJ1-1; D ambiguous. Germline lookup yields CDR1 SGHRS and CDR2 YFSETQ. Trimming took off 2 bases at V and 1 base at J, with 9 bases between the two ends. This CDR3 region has 14 residues. The CDR3 DNA is TGCGCCAGCAGCTTTGGGCCGGAGAACACTGAAGCTTTCTTT. Translation: CASSFGPENTEAFF.

This chain connects TRBV5-6 to TRBJ2-1, with 9 bases that match TRBD1. Per germline, CDR1 SGHDT and CDR2 YYEEEE. This CDR3 has 16 amino acids. Trimming at V came to 5 bases and at J to 0 bases, leaving 6 bases not matched to a gene. The CDR3 sequence is CASSTPGQGSYNEQFF. The CDR3 coding sequence is TGTGCCAGCAGTACGCCGGGACAGGGCTCCTACAATGAGCAGTTCTTC.

This clone was recorded once. CDR3 DNA sequence: TGTGCCAGTAGTCCCCGTCTGCAGGGTCGGTATGGCTACACCTTC. It specifies CASSPRLQGRYGYTF. The chain has TRBV19 and TRBJ1-2; D possibly corresponds to TRBD1 (5 bases). This CDR3 spans 15 amino acids. V lost 5 bases and J 5 bases, leaving 18 bases between the germline ends. Germline V CDR1 and CDR2: LNHDA, SQIVND (reference sequence).

This clone has a handful of counts. The J gene is TRBJ1-6, the V gene TRBV6-5; 8 nucleotides match TRBD1. Looked up from germline, CDR1 is MNHEY and CDR2 is SVGAGI. The junction had 16 bases not matched to a gene; V was cut back by 11 bases and J by 10 bases. The CDR3 sequence is 15 residues long. The CDR3 DNA sequence: TGTGCCTCTCAGCCGCACGGACAGGGAAAATCACCCCTCCACTTT. This gives the protein CASQPHGQGKSPLHF.

In this sample, this clone turned up a few times. CDR3 loop: CASSREVKEQFF. The CDR3 region has the DNA TGTGCCAGCAGCCGGGAGGTCAAGGAGCAGTTCTTC. V and J are TRBV5-4 and TRBJ2-1; TRBD2 matches 7 bases. Germline assignment: CDR1 SGHNT and CDR2 YYREEE (reference sequence). Trimming cost V 4 bases and J 10 bases; bases outside gene matches: 5. The CDR3 sequence is 12 residues long.

V is TRBV10-2 and J is TRBJ1-2, with a possible D match to TRBD1 (5 bases). Trimming cost V 4 bases and J 8 bases, with 17 bases left between them. The CDR3 spans 14 residues. The germline CDR1 and CDR2 sequences are WSHSY and SAAADI. The CDR3: CASSGGGTQAGYTF. CDR3 coding DNA: TGCGCCAGCAGTGGGGGGGGAACTCAGGCGGGCTACACCTTC.

V is TRBV18 and J is TRBJ1-2; 7 bases fit TRBD1. The CDR3 runs 15 residues. Germline trimming cut 5 bases from V and 6 bases from J; bases unmatched to any gene: 12. From germline, CDR1 is KGHSH and CDR2 LQKENI. This chain's CDR3 is CASSSLRDREDGYTF. CDR3 nucleotides: TGTGCCAGCTCATCCCTCCGGGACAGAGAAGATGGCTACACCTTC.

V gene TRBV30 combines with J gene TRBJ1-2; a weak D match, TRBD1 (5 bases). The CDR3 runs 12 residues. Per germline, CDR1 GTSNPN and CDR2 SVGIG (reference sequence). The V end was cut by 0 bases, the J end by 8 bases, with 10 bases between. CDR3 bases: TGTGCCTGGAGTGTGGCAGGGAAAGGCTACACCTTC. The encoded protein is CAWSVAGKGYTF.

V usage is TRBV28 and J usage is TRBJ1-2; 10 bases are a match to TRBD1. Per the germline V gene, CDR1 is MDHEN and CDR2 is SYDVKM. CDR3 length equals 17 residues. V lost 4 bases and J lost 4; bases outside the gene matches: 12. The CDR3 nucleotides read TGTGCCAGCAGTTCCGGACAGGGGGAAGGTAGCCCCTATGGCTACACCTTC. Protein sequence: CASSSGQGEGSPYGYTF.

V usage is TRBV19 and J usage is TRBJ1-2; no clear D gene. The CDR3 is 12 residues long. CDR1 and CDR2 (germline): LNHDA, SQIVND (reference sequence). Trimming cost V 10 bases and J 7 bases, with 16 bases left between them. The CDR3 bases are TGTGCCACGACTCCCGGGGATCGTGGCTACACCTTC. Translation gives CATTPGDRGYTF.

As for this clone: This CDR3 is also generated by other DNA sequences in the sample. The chain joins TRBV28 to TRBJ1-5, with 7 nucleotides matching TRBD1. This CDR3 is 12 amino acids long. With 6 bases clipped from V and 4 bases from J, the junction kept 0 bases outside the gene matches. Germline values: CDR1 MDHEN, CDR2 SYDVKM. CDR3 protein: CASRQGNQPQHF. The CDR3 DNA is TGTGCCAGCAGACAGGGGAATCAGCCCCAGCATTTT.

The chain has TRBV9 and TRBJ1-1; no firm D call. The CDR3 sequence is 14 residues long. V dropped 3 bases and J dropped 3 bases, with 12 bases sitting between them. The germline gives CDR1 SGDLS, CDR2 YYNGEE. CDR3 region: CASSALNEDTEAFF. The CDR3 coding sequence is TGTGCCAGCAGCGCTCTCAATGAGGACACTGAAGCTTTCTTT.

This sequence joins TRBV18 and TRBJ1-2, with TRBD1 matching 7 bases. With V trimmed by 2 bases and J by 7 bases, 4 bases remained unmatched. In germline, CDR1 is KGHSH, CDR2 LQKENI. CDR3 size: 13 residues. The CDR3 coding sequence is TGTGCCAGCTCACCAACAGGGGAGGGTGGCTACACCTTC. It is translated as CASSPTGEGGYTF.

The CDR3 spells CASTDTYEQYF. CDR3 sequence (DNA): TGTGCCAGCACGGACACGTACGAGCAGTACTTC. The chain uses TRBV2 and TRBJ2-7; D might be TRBD1 (5 bases). The CDR3 is 11 residues long. V dropped 7 bases and J dropped 4 bases, with 8 bases sitting between them. The germline V gene has CDR1 SNHLY and CDR2 FYNNEI.

CDR3 region: CASSRTGANTEAFF. The CDR3 bases are TGTGCCAGTAGTCGTACAGGGGCGAACACTGAAGCTTTCTTT. This chain connects TRBV19 to TRBJ1-1, with TRBD1 identical over 7 bases. V lost 5 bases, J lost 1 base, and 4 bases stayed unmatched. Germline loops: CDR1 LNHDA, CDR2 SQIVND (reference sequence). CDR3 size: 14 residues.

This clone has a single count. This rearrangement joins TRBV30 to TRBJ2-2; a possible D gene is TRBD2 (6 bases). Germline CDR1 reads GTSNPN; CDR2 reads SVGIG (reference sequence). The V and J ends lost 5 bases and 5 bases respectively, with 15 bases between them. The CDR3 runs 14 residues. The CDR3 sequence: CAWGTVGGTGELFF. CDR3 nucleotides: TGTGCCTGGGGGACCGTTGGGGGGACCGGGGAGCTGTTTTTT.

The rearrangement joins TRBV30 to TRBJ1-1; a possible D gene is TRBD1 (5 bases). V lost 2 bases, J lost 1 base, and 14 bases lay in between. The CDR3 is 15 amino acids. In germline, CDR1 is GTSNPN, CDR2 SVGIG (reference sequence). The CDR3 DNA sequence: TGTGCCTGGAGTCTCCTTCCGACAGCGAACACTGAAGCTTTCTTT. Translated: CAWSLLPTANTEAFF.

The rearrangement joins TRBV6-6 to TRBJ1-6, with 9 bases identical to TRBD1. Germline CDR1 MNHNY, CDR2 SVGAGI (reference sequence). The junction had 6 bases not matched to a gene; V was cut back by 11 bases and J by 10 bases. The CDR3 runs to 12 residues. CDR3 in DNA: TGTGCCGCTCGACAGGGGGAATCACCCCTCCACTTT. This translates into CAARQGESPLHF.

The chain is built from TRBV27 and TRBJ1-6, with 8 bases aligning to TRBD1. The CDR3 is 17 residues long. The V and J ends lost 5 bases and 0 bases, in that order; junction bases with no gene match: 6. The germline V gene encodes CDR1 MNHEY and CDR2 SMNVEV (reference sequence). In DNA, the CDR3 is TGTGCCAGCAGTATTACAGGGGGAAACTCCTATAATTCACCCCTCCACTTT. It translates to CASSITGGNSYNSPLHF.

This sequence joins TRBV27 and TRBJ1-3; D ambiguous. Germline V gene sequence: CDR1 MNHEY, CDR2 SMNVEV (reference sequence). Trimming removed 5 bases from V and 3 bases from J, with 14 bases in between. There are 15 residues in the CDR3. CDR3 sequence: CASSPRHAVGNTIYF. The CDR3 coding sequence is TGTGCCAGCAGTCCCAGGCACGCGGTTGGAAACACCATATATTTT.